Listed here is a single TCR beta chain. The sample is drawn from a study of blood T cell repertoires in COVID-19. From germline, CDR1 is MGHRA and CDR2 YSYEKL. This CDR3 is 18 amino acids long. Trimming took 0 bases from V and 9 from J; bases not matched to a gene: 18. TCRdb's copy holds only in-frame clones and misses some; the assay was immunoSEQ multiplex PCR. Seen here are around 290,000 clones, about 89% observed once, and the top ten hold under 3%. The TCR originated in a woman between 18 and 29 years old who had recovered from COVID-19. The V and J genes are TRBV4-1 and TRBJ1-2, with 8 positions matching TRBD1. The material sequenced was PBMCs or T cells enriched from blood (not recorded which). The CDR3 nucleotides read TGCGCCAGCAGCCAAGATACCGGGGACAGGTTTTTGGGCCATCGCTACACCTTC. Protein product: CASSQDTGDRFLGHRYTF.